The 6 T cell receptor beta chains presented below share a single source sample, sequenced in a study of T cell responses to AZD1222 COVID-19 vaccine. Data came from immunoSEQ multiplex PCR; TCRdb stores just in-frame clones and leaves some out. The profile shows 120,000 or so clones, less than 95% of them singletons. Sequences were derived from peripheral blood, sampled on day 0 of AZD1222 vaccination. Every receptor here comes from an adult in good health.

The gene calls are TRBV30 and TRBJ2-3; 9 nucleotides agree with TRBD2. V lost 2 bases to trimming and J lost 13 bases; unmatched junction nucleotides: 7. The CDR3 is made up of 12 amino acids. From germline, CDR1 is GTSNPN and CDR2 SVGIG (reference sequence). The CDR3 region is CAWSPPSGEEYF. The DNA for the CDR3 is TGTGCCTGGAGTCCCCCTAGCGGGGAGGAGTATTTT.

The chain links TRBV28 to TRBJ2-7; 7 bases fit TRBD1. Germline V gene sequence: CDR1 MDHEN, CDR2 SYDVKM. This CDR3 is 15 amino acids long. V lost 5 bases and J lost 0; bases outside the gene matches: 7. The CDR3 region has the DNA TGTGCCAGCAGTCAGACAGGGCCCAGCTCCTACGAGCAGTACTTC. Protein product: CASSQTGPSSYEQYF.

The gene calls are TRBV5-4 and TRBJ2-3, with 12 positions matching TRBD2. Germline CDR1 is SGHNT and CDR2 is YYREEE (reference sequence). After removal of 4 bases from V and 5 bases from J, the junction contained 8 bases not matched to a gene. There are 16 residues in the CDR3. The CDR3 spells CASSPSSGGALDTQYF. CDR3 nucleotides: TGTGCCAGCAGCCCCTCTAGCGGGGGGGCTTTAGATACGCAGTATTTT.

The V gene is TRBV21-1, the J gene TRBJ2-7; TRBD1, the D gene given by the table, was not confirmed from the DNA. TRBV21-1 is deemed a pseudogene. The length of the CDR3 is 14 residues. The CDR3 sequence is CASSSDRESHEQYF. The CDR3 region has the DNA TGTGCCAGCTCAAGTGACAGGGAGTCCCACGAGCAGTACTTC.

The rearrangement joins TRBV6-6 to TRBJ1-1; D call uncertain. The V gene lost 10 bases and the J gene lost 3 bases, with 9 bases spanning the gap. This CDR3 is 11 amino acids long. Per germline, CDR1 MNHNY and CDR2 SVGAGI (reference sequence). CDR3 DNA: TGTGCCACCCTCGAGTACACTGAAGCTTTCTTT. Encoded protein: CATLEYTEAFF.

The V and J genes are TRBV3-1 (or the pseudogene TRBV3-2) and TRBJ2-3; 11 nucleotides line up with TRBD2. Germline V gives CDR1 LGHDT, CDR2 YNNKEL (reference sequence). The V gene end was trimmed by 2 bases and the J gene end by 5 bases; junction bases not matched to a gene: 6. This CDR3 contains 16 residues. CDR3 sequence reads: CASSQWASGGKDTQYF. CDR3 nucleotides: TGTGCCAGCAGCCAATGGGCTAGCGGGGGGAAAGATACGCAGTATTTT.